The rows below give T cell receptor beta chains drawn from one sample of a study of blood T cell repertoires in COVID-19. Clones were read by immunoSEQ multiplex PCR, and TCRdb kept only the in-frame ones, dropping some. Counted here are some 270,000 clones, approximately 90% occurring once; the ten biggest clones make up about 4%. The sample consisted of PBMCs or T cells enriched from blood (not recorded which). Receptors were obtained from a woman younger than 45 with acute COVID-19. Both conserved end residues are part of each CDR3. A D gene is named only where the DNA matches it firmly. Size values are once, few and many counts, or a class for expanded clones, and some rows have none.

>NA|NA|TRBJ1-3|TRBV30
TGTGCCTGGAGTGCGGGGGTCTCTGGAAACACCATATATTTT
CAWSAGVSGNTIYF
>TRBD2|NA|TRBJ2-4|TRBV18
TGTGCCAGCTCACCACCGGGACTAGCGGAAAACATTCAGTACTTC
CASSPPGLAENIQYF
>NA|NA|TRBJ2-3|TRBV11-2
TGTGCCAGCAGCCCAATCCACACAGATACGCAGTATTTT
CASSPIHTDTQYF
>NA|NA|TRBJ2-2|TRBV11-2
TGTGCCAGCAGCGGGACTGAGGGGTGGGAGTTTGAGGCCGGGGAGCTGTTTTTT
CASSGTEGWEFEAGELFF
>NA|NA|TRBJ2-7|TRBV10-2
TGCGCCAGCAGTGAGTCTGGGGCTTTGAGCTCCTACGAGCAGTACTTC
CASSESGALSSYEQYF
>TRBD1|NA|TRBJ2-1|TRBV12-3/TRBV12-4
TGTGCCAGCGTGGCAGGGGGCAATGAGCAGTTCTTC
CASVAGGNEQFF
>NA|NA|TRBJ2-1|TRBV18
TGTGCCAGCTCACCAGCCCAGTGGGGGCATGAGCAGTTCTTC
CASSPAQWGHEQFF
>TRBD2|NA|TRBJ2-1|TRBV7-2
TGTGCCAGCAGCTTAATACTAGCGGGAGGGGATGAGCAGTTCTTC
CASSLILAGGDEQFF
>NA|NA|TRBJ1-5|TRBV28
TGTGCCAGCAGTGCGACTGAGACCTCGCCCCAGCATTTT
CASSATETSPQHF
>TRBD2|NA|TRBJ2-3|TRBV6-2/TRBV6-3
TGTGCCAGCAGTTCCCTAGGAGCGGGAGTTTCAGATACGCAGTATTTT
CASSSLGAGVSDTQYF
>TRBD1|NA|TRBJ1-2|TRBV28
TGTGCCAGCAACGAGGGGACAGCTAACTATGGCTACACCTTC
CASNEGTANYGYTF
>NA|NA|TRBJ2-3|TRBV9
TGTGCCAGCAGCCTTACTAGTAGCACAGATACGCAGTATTTT
CASSLTSSTDTQYF
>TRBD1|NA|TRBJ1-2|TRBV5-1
TGCGCCAGCAGCCCGGACAGGAACTATGGCTACACCTTC
CASSPDRNYGYTF
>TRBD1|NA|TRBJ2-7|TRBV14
TGTGCCAGCAGCCGACAGGGGATATCCTACGAGCAGTACTTC
CASSRQGISYEQYF
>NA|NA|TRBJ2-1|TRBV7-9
TGTGCCAGCAGCTTTAACAATGAGCAGTTCTTC
CASSFNNEQFF
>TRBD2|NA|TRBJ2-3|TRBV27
TGTGCCAGCACCCACGGGGGGAATGAGGTAACGCAGTATTTT
CASTHGGNEVTQYF
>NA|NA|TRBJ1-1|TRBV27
TGTGCCAGCAGTTTACGAGGACAGTACACTGAAGCTTTCTTT
CASSLRGQYTEAFF
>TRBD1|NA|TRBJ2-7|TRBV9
TGTGCCAGCAGCCCGACCGGGACAGGGGGTGTGGAGCAGTACTTC
CASSPTGTGGVEQYF
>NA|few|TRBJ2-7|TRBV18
TGTGCCAGCTCACCCTTGACGGGATCCCACGAGCAGTACTTC
CASSPLTGSHEQYF
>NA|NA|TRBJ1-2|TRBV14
TGTGCCAGCAGCCAAGCTCGGGAATTTGGCTACACCTTC
CASSQAREFGYTF
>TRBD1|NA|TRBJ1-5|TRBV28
TGTGCCAGCATCTCCGGGACAGGGAATCAGCCCCAGCATTTT
CASISGTGNQPQHF
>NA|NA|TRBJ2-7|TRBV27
TGTGCCAGCACCTCTGGCAACGAGCAGTACTTC
CASTSGNEQYF
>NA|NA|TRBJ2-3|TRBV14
TGTGCCAGCAGCCAAACAGGGTTAGATACGCAGTATTTT
CASSQTGLDTQYF
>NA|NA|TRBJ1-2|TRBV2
TGTGCCAGCAGGACTCTCCAGGGTACTAACTATGGCTACACCTTC
CASRTLQGTNYGYTF
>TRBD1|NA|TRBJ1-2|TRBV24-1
TGTGCCACCAGTGCTGCCGGAGGACAGGGGGAAGGCTATGGCTACACCTTC
CATSAAGGQGEGYGYTF
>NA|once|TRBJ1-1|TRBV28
TGTGCCAGCAGTTTCCAGGGGAACACTGAAGCTTTCTTT
CASSFQGNTEAFF
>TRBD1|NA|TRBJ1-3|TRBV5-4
TGTGCCAGCAGCACCGCAGGGGGCTCGGGAAACACCATATATTTT
CASSTAGGSGNTIYF
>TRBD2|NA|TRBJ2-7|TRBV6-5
TGTGCCAGCAGTTCTCACCGGGACTATGTCGAGCAGTACTTC
CASSSHRDYVEQYF
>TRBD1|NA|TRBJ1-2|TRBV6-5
TGTGCCAGCAGTCTAGGGGGCGCTGGCTACACCTTC
CASSLGGAGYTF
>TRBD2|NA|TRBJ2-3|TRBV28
TGTGCCAGCAGTTTGGGGGGACTAGCGGTCACAGATACGCAGTATTTT
CASSLGGLAVTDTQYF
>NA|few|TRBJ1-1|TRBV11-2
TGTGCCAGCAGCTTAGTAATCAACACTGAAGCTTTCTTT
CASSLVINTEAFF
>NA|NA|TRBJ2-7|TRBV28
TGTGCCAGCAGTTTATGGAGCGTTTCCTACGAGCAGTACTTC
CASSLWSVSYEQYF
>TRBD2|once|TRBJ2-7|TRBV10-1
TGCGCCAGCAGCGCTAGCGGCTACGAGCAGTACTTC
CASSASGYEQYF